The entry that follows covers one TCR beta chain sequence. What it recognizes is unknown. The number of samples from each patient was between 1 and 8, taken pretreatment and on-treatment. This sample is part of a study of PD-L1 blockade in urothelial cancer. Background on the study: Blood was analyzed 3 weeks (second dose) and 6 weeks after treatment start. General study points: At 3 weeks on treatment, tumor-associated clones expanded more with durable benefit.

Data came from immunoSEQ multiplex PCR; TCRdb stores just in-frame clones and leaves some out. Seen here are about 51,000 clones, more than 75% observed once, and the top ten hold roughly 17%. The CDR3 consists of 13 residues. Trimming left V 7 bases short and J 3 bases short, with 13 bases between. Germline assignment: CDR1 LNHDA and CDR2 SQIVND (reference sequence). This sequence joins TRBV19 and TRBJ2-7, with D possibly TRBD1 on 6 matching bases. The material sequenced was PBMCs, taken around atezolizumab (anti-PD-L1) treatment. The clonotype was recovered from a man aged 55 to 70 with urothelial cancer. The DNA for the CDR3 is TGTGCCAGTACCCCAGGGGATAACTACGAGCAGTACTTC. Translation gives CASTPGDNYEQYF.